This TCR beta chain was identified in a study of cytomegalovirus exposure and HLA in healthy donors. Study outcomes and limitations: The study put some 160 TCR beta chains on its list as cytomegalovirus-associated. Researchers reported that a few CMV-associated chains were confirmed in vitro as CMV antigen-specific.

This clone showed up just a few times. Its antigen remains unknown. The table came from immunoSEQ multiplex PCR; TCRdb's copy has only in-frame clones and leaves some out. The table has roughly 200,000 clones, about 81% seen once. The sequence came from a woman between 25 and 40 years old in good health and CMV-seronegative. The sample comprised PBMCs.

For the CDR3, the DNA is TGTGCCAGCAGCTTAACAGGTCGGGTGGCTGAAGCTTTCTTT. Translated, it gives CASSLTGRVAEAFF. This rearrangement joins TRBV7-3 to TRBJ1-1; D gene ambiguous. The CDR3 contains 14 residues. V was shortened by 0 bases and J by 6 bases, with 11 bases between the two germline ends. CDR1 is SGHTA, CDR2 FQGTGA, per germline.